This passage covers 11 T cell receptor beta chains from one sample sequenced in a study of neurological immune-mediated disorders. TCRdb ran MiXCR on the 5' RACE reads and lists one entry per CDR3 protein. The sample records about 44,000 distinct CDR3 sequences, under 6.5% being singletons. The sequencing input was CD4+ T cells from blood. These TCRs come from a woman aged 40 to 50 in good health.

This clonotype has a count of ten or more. The CDR3 bases are TGTGCCAGCAGCGCTAGCGGGACCCCCGGGGAGCTGTTTTTT. It yields the protein CASSASGTPGELFF. The chain links TRBV11-2 to TRBJ2-2; 9 bases line up with TRBD2. The germline V gene has CDR1 SGHAT and CDR2 FQNNGV. V shed 5 bases and J 6 bases; nucleotides not matched to a gene: 4. The CDR3 loop spans 14 amino acids.

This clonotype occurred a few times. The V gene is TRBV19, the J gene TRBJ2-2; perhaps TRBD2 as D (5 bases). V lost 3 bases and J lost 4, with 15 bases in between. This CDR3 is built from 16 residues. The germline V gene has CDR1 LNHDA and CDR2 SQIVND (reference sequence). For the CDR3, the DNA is TGTGCCAGTAGTATCCATCCGGGGAGTAGCACCGGGGAGCTGTTTTTT. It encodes CASSIHPGSSTGELFF.

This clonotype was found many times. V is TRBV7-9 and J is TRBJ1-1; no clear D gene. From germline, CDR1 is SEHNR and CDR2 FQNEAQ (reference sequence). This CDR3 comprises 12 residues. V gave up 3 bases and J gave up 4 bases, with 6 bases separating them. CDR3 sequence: CASSFSPTEAFF. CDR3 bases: TGTGCCAGCAGCTTTTCGCCCACTGAAGCTTTCTTT.

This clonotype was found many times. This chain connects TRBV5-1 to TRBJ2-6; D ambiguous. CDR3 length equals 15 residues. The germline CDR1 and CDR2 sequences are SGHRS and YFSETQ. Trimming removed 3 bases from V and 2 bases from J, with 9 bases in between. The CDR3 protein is CASSSSWAGANVLTF. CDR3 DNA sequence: TGCGCCAGCAGCTCCTCGTGGGCTGGGGCCAACGTCCTGACTTTC.

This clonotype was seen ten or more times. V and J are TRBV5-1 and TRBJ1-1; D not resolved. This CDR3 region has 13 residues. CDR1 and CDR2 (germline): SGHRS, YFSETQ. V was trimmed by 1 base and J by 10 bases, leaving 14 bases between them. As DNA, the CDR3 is TGCGCCAGCAGCTTGTTCATGGACGGAGTAGCTTTCTTT. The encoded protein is CASSLFMDGVAFF.

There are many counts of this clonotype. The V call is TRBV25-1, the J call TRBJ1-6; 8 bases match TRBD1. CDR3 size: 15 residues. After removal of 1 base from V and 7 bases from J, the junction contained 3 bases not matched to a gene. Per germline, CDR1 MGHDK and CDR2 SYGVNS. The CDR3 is CASSEFQGANSPLHF. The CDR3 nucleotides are TGTGCCAGCAGTGAATTCCAGGGGGCAAATTCACCCCTCCACTTT.

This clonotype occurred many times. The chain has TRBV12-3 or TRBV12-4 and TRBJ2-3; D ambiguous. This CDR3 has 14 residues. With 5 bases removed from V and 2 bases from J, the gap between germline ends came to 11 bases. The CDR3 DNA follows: TGTGCCAGCAGTCCCTTGGCTTACACAGATACGCAGTATTTT. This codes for CASSPLAYTDTQYF.

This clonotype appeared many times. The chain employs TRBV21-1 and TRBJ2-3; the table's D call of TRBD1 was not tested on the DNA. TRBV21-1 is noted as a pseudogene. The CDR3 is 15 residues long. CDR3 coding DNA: TGTGCCAGCAGCAAAGGTGAAGGGGGCACAGATACGCAGTATTTT. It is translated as CASSKGEGGTDTQYF.

The CDR3: CASSLEDLRNTEAFF. The CDR3 nucleotides read TGTGCCAGCAGCTTAGAGGATTTGAGGAACACTGAAGCTTTCTTT. The V gene is TRBV7-9, the J gene TRBJ1-1; D unclear. V was trimmed by 1 base and J by 1 base, leaving 10 bases between them. The CDR3 is 15 residues long. Germline assignment: CDR1 SEHNR and CDR2 FQNEAQ (reference sequence).

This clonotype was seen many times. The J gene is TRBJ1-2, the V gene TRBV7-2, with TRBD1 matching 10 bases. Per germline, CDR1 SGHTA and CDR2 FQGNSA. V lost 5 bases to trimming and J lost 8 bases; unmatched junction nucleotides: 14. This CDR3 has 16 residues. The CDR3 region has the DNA TGTGCCAGCAGCAACCGACCTCAGACAGGGGGCGACGGCTACACCTTC. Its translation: CASSNRPQTGGDGYTF. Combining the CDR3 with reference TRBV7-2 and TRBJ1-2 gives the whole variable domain GAGVSQSPSNKVTEKGKDVELRCDPISGHTALYWYRQSLGQGLEFLIYFQGNSAPDKSGLPSDRFSAERTGGSVSTLTIQRTQQEDSAVYLCASSNRPQTGGDGYTFGSGTRLTVV.

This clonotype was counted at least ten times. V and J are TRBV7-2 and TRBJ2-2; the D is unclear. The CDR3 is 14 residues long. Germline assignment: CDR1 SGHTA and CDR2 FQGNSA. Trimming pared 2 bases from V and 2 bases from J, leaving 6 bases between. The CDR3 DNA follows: TGTGCCAGCAGCTTACAGCGAAACACCGGGGAGCTGTTTTTT. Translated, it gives CASSLQRNTGELFF.